Presented here are 18 T cell receptor beta chains from one specimen sequenced in a study of cytomegalovirus exposure and HLA in healthy donors. Use of 60 Vbeta and 13 Jbeta primers characterized the PCR. Method: immunoSEQ multiplex PCR; TCRdb's copy keeps in-frame clones and lacks some. The profile shows roughly 100,000 clones, 73% of them singletons. The specimen sequenced was PBMCs. The receptors were sampled from a man aged 40-49 years in good health and CMV-seronegative.

The chain uses TRBV4-3 and TRBJ2-3; TRBD2 agrees at 8 bases. The CDR3 totals 19 residues. Germline V gene sequence: CDR1 LGHNA, CDR2 YSLEER. V was clipped by 0 bases and J by 0 bases; unmatched bases: 11. The DNA for the CDR3 is TGCGCCAGCAGCCAAGATTTGGGGCGGGGGGAACCTAGCACAGATACGCAGTATTTT. It codes for CASSQDLGRGEPSTDTQYF.

In this sample, this clone turned up a few times. V and J are TRBV4-1 and TRBJ2-7; the match to TRBD2 covers 8 bases. The germline V gene has CDR1 MGHRA and CDR2 YSYEKL. This CDR3 is built from 17 residues. V shed 4 bases and J 5 bases; nucleotides not matched to a gene: 16. DNA of the CDR3: TGCGCCAGCAGCCCGCTTGTTCATCCGGGGGGGAGGGACGAGCAGTACTTC. Encoded protein: CASSPLVHPGGRDEQYF.

This chain connects TRBV29-1 to TRBJ1-5; perhaps TRBD1 as D (6 bases). CDR1 is SQVTM and CDR2 is ANQGSEA in the germline V gene. The CDR3 runs to 15 residues. Trimming stripped 3 bases from V and 7 bases from J, with 19 bases between. In nucleotides, the CDR3 is TGCAGCGTTGATTTTGTGGTCAGGGGCTGGCAGCCCCAGCATTTT. This translates into CSVDFVVRGWQPQHF.

This chain joins TRBV7-2 and TRBJ1-4; 7 positions agree with TRBD1. The V gene end was trimmed by 4 bases and the J gene end by 4 bases; junction bases not matched to a gene: 6. CDR3 length: 15 residues. Germline V gene data show CDR1 as SGHTA and CDR2 as FQGNSA. CDR3 amino acids: CASSWNRDSNEKLFF. CDR3 nucleotide sequence: TGTGCCAGCAGCTGGAACCGGGACAGTAATGAAAAACTGTTTTTT. Full variable domain (remainder filled in from reference TRBV7-2 and TRBJ1-4): GAGVSQSPSNKVTEKGKDVELRCDPISGHTALYWYRQSLGQGLEFLIYFQGNSAPDKSGLPSDRFSAERTGGSVSTLTIQRTQQEDSAVYLCASSWNRDSNEKLFFGSGTQLSVL.

In its sample, this clone was seen a few times. J is TRBJ2-7 and V is TRBV2; TRBD1 is a possible D gene (7 bases). The length of the CDR3 is 14 residues. Deletions cut 6 bases from V and 3 bases from J, with 15 bases between. CDR1 and CDR2 from the germline V gene are SNHLY and FYNNEI. The CDR3 DNA sequence: TGTGCCAGCAGCGGCGGGACAGCCTACTACGAGCAGTACTTC. This codes for CASSGGTAYYEQYF.

Concerning this clone itself: Other nucleotide sequences from this sample produce the same CDR3. This chain connects TRBV6-5 to TRBJ2-3; TRBD1 might be the D (6 bases). The V and J ends lost 2 bases and 1 base respectively, with 13 bases between them. CDR3 length: 16 residues. The germline gives CDR1 MNHEY, CDR2 SVGAGI. The CDR3 DNA reads TGTGCCAGCAGTTACCAGGGGCTGGTCGGCACAGATACGCAGTATTTT. Its protein product is CASSYQGLVGTDTQYF.

This rearrangement joins TRBV9 to TRBJ2-3, with D perhaps TRBD1 (6 bases). Trimming pared 3 bases from V and 0 bases from J, leaving 14 bases between. Germline lookup yields CDR1 SGDLS and CDR2 YYNGEE. The CDR3 is 16 amino acids. The CDR3 sequence: CASSDNRATSTDTQYF. DNA for the CDR3: TGTGCCAGCAGCGACAACAGGGCGACTAGCACAGATACGCAGTATTTT.

The CDR3 DNA reads TGTGCCAGCAGCTACCGGACAGGGGGGTTGGAGACCCAGTACTTC. It codes for CASSYRTGGLETQYF. The chain links TRBV7-9 to TRBJ2-5, with TRBD1 matching over 10 bases. Germline trimming cut 4 bases from V and 5 bases from J; bases unmatched to any gene: 7. Germline V gene lookup returns CDR1 SEHNR and CDR2 FQNEAQ (reference sequence). CDR3 size: 15 residues.

On this clone itself: An end of the junction does not agree with germline; a read error may underlie this. This sequence joins TRBV7-9 and TRBJ1-2; D is uncertain. Germline-derived CDR1 and CDR2 are SEHNR and FQNEAQ (reference sequence). There are 13 residues in the CDR3. Here the CDR3 reads CASTLSEIYGYTF. Written as DNA, the CDR3 is TGTGCCAGCACCTTATCAGAAATCTATGGCTACACCTTC.

The rearrangement joins TRBV7-9 to TRBJ1-1; TRBD1 matches at 8 bases. Germline V lookup: CDR1 SEHNR, CDR2 FQNEAQ (reference sequence). CDR3 length equals 17 residues. Germline trimming cut 6 bases from V and 0 bases from J; bases unmatched to any gene: 12. The CDR3 sequence is CASRKPGTGTLNTEAFF. CDR3 nucleotides: TGTGCCAGCAGAAAGCCGGGGACAGGCACTCTGAACACTGAAGCTTTCTTT.

The V call is TRBV5-4, the J call TRBJ2-1, with D unclear. This CDR3 is 15 amino acids long. Germline lookup yields CDR1 SGHNT and CDR2 YYREEE (reference sequence). The V end lost 5 bases, the J end lost 4 bases, and 16 bases lay between the germline ends. CDR3 nucleotide sequence: TGTGCCAGCAGGCTCGGTAAGGCGGATTACAATGAGCAGTTCTTC. This sequence encodes CASRLGKADYNEQFF.

This clone has a handful of counts. V usage is TRBV2 and J usage is TRBJ2-5, with 8 bases lining up with TRBD2. Germline assignment: CDR1 SNHLY and CDR2 FYNNEI. J gave up 4 bases and V 6 bases, and 7 bases lay outside the gene matches. The length of the CDR3 is 14 residues. The CDR3 DNA is TGTGCCAGCAGGCCCGGGGGGGGAACAGAGACCCAGTACTTC. Protein sequence: CASRPGGGTETQYF.

The chain couples TRBV5-6 to TRBJ1-1; 8 nucleotides agree with TRBD1. Trimming cost V 1 base and J 8 bases; bases outside gene matches: 7. This CDR3 spans 14 amino acids. Looked up from germline, CDR1 is SGHDT and CDR2 is YYEEEE. The CDR3 here is CASSLMDRVGEAFF. In DNA form, the CDR3 reads TGTGCCAGCAGCTTGATGGACAGGGTGGGAGAAGCTTTCTTT. Full variable domain (outside the CDR3, taken from reference TRBV5-6 and TRBJ1-1): DAGVTQSPTHLIKTRGQQVTLRCSPKSGHDTVSWYQQALGQGPQFIFQYYEEEERQRGNFPDRFSGHQFPNYSSELNVNALLLGDSALYLCASSLMDRVGEAFFGQGTRLTVV.

The CDR3 bases are TGTGCCAGCAGCCGGACAGGCCTAGGAGGTTTAGCCAAAAACATTCAGTACTTC. It translates to CASSRTGLGGLAKNIQYF. The chain uses TRBV5-4 and TRBJ2-4, with TRBD1 matching 7 bases. Losses at the gene ends were 4 bases for V and 0 bases for J; bases not matched to a gene: 13. Germline V gives CDR1 SGHNT, CDR2 YYREEE (reference sequence). CDR3 length: 18 amino acids.

The V and J genes are TRBV5-4 and TRBJ1-2, with 12 bases identical to TRBD1. The ends lost 0 bases at V and 4 bases at J; junction bases unmatched: 7. This CDR3 spans 17 amino acids. Germline CDR1 and CDR2: SGHNT and YYREEE (reference sequence). This CDR3 reads CASSLAGDRGRIYGYTF. In DNA, the CDR3 is TGTGCCAGCAGCTTGGCCGGGGACAGGGGGCGCATCTATGGCTACACCTTC.

The rearrangement uses TRBV5-4 and TRBJ2-3; 9 nucleotides match TRBD2. The V gene's germline CDR1 is SGHNT and CDR2 YYREEE (reference sequence). V gave up 3 bases and J gave up 4 bases; unmatched junction bases: 12. CDR3 length: 17 amino acids. The CDR3, as DNA: TGTGCCAGCAGCTCATCGTGGGGCGGGGGGGATCCAGATACGCAGTATTTT. Protein: CASSSSWGGGDPDTQYF. Supplemented by reference TRBV5-4 and TRBJ2-3, the full variable domain reads ETGVTQSPTHLIKTRGQQVTLRCSSQSGHNTVSWYQQALGQGPQFIFQYYREEENGRGNFPPRFSGLQFPNYSSELNVNALELDDSALYLCASSSSWGGGDPDTQYFGPGTRLTVL.

A word on this clone: Relative to the germline gene, one junction end is altered; a read error may explain this. The identical CDR3 is also encoded by other nucleotide sequences in the sample. The chain combines TRBV4-2 with TRBJ1-1, with a weak D call TRBD1 (6 bases). The CDR3 runs to 15 residues. CDR1 and CDR2 (germline): LGHNA, YNFKEQ. The CDR3 spells CASSRERSRDTEAFF. DNA for the CDR3: TGTGCCAGCAGCCGGGAGAGGTCCCGGGACACTGAAGCCTTCTTT.

This sequence joins TRBV15 and TRBJ2-4, with 11 bases that match TRBD1. This CDR3 is 19 amino acids long. In germline, CDR1 is LNHNV, CDR2 YYDKDF (reference sequence). Unmatched junction bases numbered 14, after V lost 5 bases and J lost 2 bases. The chain's CDR3 is CATSERGQGVPTPKNIQYF. The DNA of the CDR3 is TGTGCCACCAGCGAGAGGGGACAGGGGGTACCAACACCCAAAAACATTCAGTACTTC.